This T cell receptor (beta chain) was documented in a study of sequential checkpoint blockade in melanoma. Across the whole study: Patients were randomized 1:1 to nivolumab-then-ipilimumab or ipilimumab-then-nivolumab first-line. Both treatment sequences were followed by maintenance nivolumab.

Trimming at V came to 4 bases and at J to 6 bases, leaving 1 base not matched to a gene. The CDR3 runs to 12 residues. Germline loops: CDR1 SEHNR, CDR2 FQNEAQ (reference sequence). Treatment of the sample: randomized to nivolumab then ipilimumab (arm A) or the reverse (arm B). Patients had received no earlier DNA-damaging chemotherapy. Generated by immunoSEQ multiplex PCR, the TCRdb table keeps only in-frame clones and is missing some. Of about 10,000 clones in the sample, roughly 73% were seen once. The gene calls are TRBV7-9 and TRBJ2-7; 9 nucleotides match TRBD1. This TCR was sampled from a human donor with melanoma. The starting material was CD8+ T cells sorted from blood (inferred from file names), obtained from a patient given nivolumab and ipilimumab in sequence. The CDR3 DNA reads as TGTGCCAGCAGCTCGACAGGGGGCGAGCAGTACTTC. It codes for CASSSTGGEQYF.